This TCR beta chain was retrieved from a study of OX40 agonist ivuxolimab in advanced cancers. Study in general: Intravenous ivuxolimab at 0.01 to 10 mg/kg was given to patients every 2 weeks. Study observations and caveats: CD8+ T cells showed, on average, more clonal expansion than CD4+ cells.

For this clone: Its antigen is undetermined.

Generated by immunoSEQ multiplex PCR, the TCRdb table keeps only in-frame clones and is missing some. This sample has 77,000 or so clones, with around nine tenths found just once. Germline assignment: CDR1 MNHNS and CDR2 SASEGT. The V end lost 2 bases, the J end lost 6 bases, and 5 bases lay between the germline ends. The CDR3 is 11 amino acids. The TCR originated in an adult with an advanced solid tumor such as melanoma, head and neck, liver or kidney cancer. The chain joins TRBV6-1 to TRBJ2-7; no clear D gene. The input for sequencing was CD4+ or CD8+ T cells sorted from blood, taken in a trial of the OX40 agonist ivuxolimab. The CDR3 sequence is CASSEWGEQYF. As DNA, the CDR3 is TGTGCCAGCAGTGAATGGGGCGAGCAGTACTTC.